These 22 T cell receptor beta chains were all obtained from the same sample, sequenced in a study of T cell repertoires in cytomegalovirus infection. TCRdb independently ran MiXCR on the reads; one entry per CDR3 protein. Among 200,000 to 300,000 distinct CDR3 sequences, approximately 8.3% were seen once, and the ten largest hold about 15%. The source material was PBMCs. These receptors originate from a human donor in good health (CMV status not recorded). Some clones in this sample may be carry-over from other donors' samples.

This clonotype came up many times. V and J are TRBV19 and TRBJ2-7; the match to TRBD2 covers 9 bases. The length of the CDR3 is 17 residues. Trimming cost V 3 bases and J 0 bases; bases outside gene matches: 9. Per germline, CDR1 LNHDA and CDR2 SQIVND (reference sequence). The CDR3, as DNA: TGTGCCAGTAGTATCGTTAGCGGGGGACAAAGCTCCTACGAGCAGTACTTC. This translates into CASSIVSGGQSSYEQYF.

This clonotype was counted many times. This rearrangement joins TRBV7-2 to TRBJ1-5, with D possibly matching TRBD1 (5 bases). V was trimmed by 5 bases and J by 0 bases, leaving 11 bases between them. Germline V CDR1 and CDR2: SGHTA, FQGNSA. The CDR3 sequence is 15 residues long. The DNA for the CDR3 is TGTGCCAGCAGCCCGGGACTGCATAGCAATCAGCCCCAGCATTTT. Its translation: CASSPGLHSNQPQHF.

The genes are TRBV15 and TRBJ2-5; D is ambiguous. Germline-derived CDR1 and CDR2 are LNHNV and YYDKDF (reference sequence). Trimming took off 0 bases at V and 5 bases at J, with 7 bases between the two ends. The CDR3 totals 13 residues. The CDR3 nucleotides read TGTGCCACCAGCAGAGAGTGGCCGGAGACCCAGTACTTC. Translated, it gives CATSREWPETQYF.

This clonotype has at least ten counts. The rearrangement uses TRBV7-9 and TRBJ2-6; D may be TRBD1 or TRBD2 (5 bases each). The CDR3 extends over 16 amino acids. Germline V gives CDR1 SEHNR, CDR2 FQNEAQ (reference sequence). V was trimmed by 5 bases and J by 0 bases, leaving 11 bases between them. CDR3 bases: TGTGCCAGCAGCCGAAGAGGGGTCTCTGGGGCCAACGTCCTGACTTTC. Translated, it gives CASSRRGVSGANVLTF.

This clonotype was picked up many times. V usage is TRBV7-9 and J usage is TRBJ2-2; D not resolved. The CDR3 contains 16 residues. Germline CDR1 is SEHNR and CDR2 is FQNEAQ (reference sequence). V was shortened by 3 bases and J by 3 bases, with 14 bases between the two germline ends. In DNA, the CDR3 is TGTGCCAGCAGCTTTGTGGGATTACCTTACACCGGGGAGCTGTTTTTT. Translating it yields CASSFVGLPYTGELFF.

This clonotype was recorded many times. CDR3: CASSLAPPGSSYEQYF. The CDR3, as DNA: TGTGCCAGCAGCTTAGCCCCCCCAGGGAGCTCCTACGAGCAGTACTTC. The chain employs TRBV7-2 and TRBJ2-7, with D possibly called TRBD1 or TRBD2 (5 bases each). V was trimmed by 0 bases and J by 0 bases, leaving 12 bases between them. This CDR3 contains 16 residues. Germline V gives CDR1 SGHTA, CDR2 FQGNSA.

This clonotype was counted ten times or more. The J gene is TRBJ2-1, the V gene TRBV9; 8 nucleotides agree with TRBD2. V was clipped by 4 bases and J by 3 bases; unmatched bases: 12. The CDR3 consists of 17 residues. Germline assignment: CDR1 SGDLS and CDR2 YYNGEE. This chain's CDR3 is CASSPRGYGGVYNEQFF. In nucleotides, the CDR3 is TGTGCCAGCAGCCCCCGTGGATACGGGGGGGTCTACAATGAGCAGTTCTTC.

Many counts were recorded for this clonotype. This chain links TRBV12-3 or TRBV12-4 with TRBJ2-7; 9 positions agree with TRBD1. Losses at the gene ends were 5 bases for V and 6 bases for J; bases not matched to a gene: 17. This CDR3 contains 17 residues. CDR3 nucleotide sequence: TGTGCCAGCAGTATCCGGGACAGGGTCTTTGCTCAAGGCGAGCAGTACTTC. Its protein is CASSIRDRVFAQGEQYF.

This clonotype was found many times. The V gene is TRBV11-2, the J gene TRBJ1-3; D remains ambiguous. V gave up 3 bases and J gave up 8 bases, with 11 bases separating them. Per germline, CDR1 SGHAT and CDR2 FQNNGV. The CDR3 consists of 13 residues. Here the CDR3 DNA reads TGTGCCAGCAGCTTCAGCGGGAGGCACACCATATATTTT. Amino acids: CASSFSGRHTIYF.

This clonotype was detected ten times or more. The chain joins TRBV19 to TRBJ2-5; unclear D gene. This CDR3 has 14 residues. V was trimmed by 3 bases and J by 4 bases, leaving 12 bases between them. Germline V CDR1 and CDR2: LNHDA, SQIVND (reference sequence). The CDR3: CASSMVAGGETQYF. CDR3 in DNA: TGTGCCAGTAGTATGGTGGCAGGCGGAGAGACCCAGTACTTC.

The chain employs TRBV29-1 and TRBJ1-2; D unresolved. The germline V and J ends were trimmed by 6 bases and 4 bases, with 15 bases remaining between them. The CDR3 is 13 amino acids. Germline V CDR1 and CDR2: SQVTM, ANQGSEA. This chain's CDR3 is CSVDRGTAYGYTF. The CDR3 DNA reads as TGCAGCGTGGATCGCGGAACCGCCTATGGCTACACCTTC.

The chain combines TRBV15 with TRBJ2-3; the match to TRBD1 covers 8 bases. The CDR3 consists of 15 residues. Germline CDR1 reads LNHNV; CDR2 reads YYDKDF (reference sequence). V gave up 5 bases and J gave up 2 bases; unmatched junction bases: 6. The CDR3 reads CATSSYRGATDTQYF. CDR3 nucleotides: TGTGCCACCAGCTCCTACAGGGGGGCCACAGATACGCAGTATTTT.

This clonotype came up a few times. The chain couples TRBV12-5 to TRBJ2-3, with 9 bases that match TRBD2. The V and J ends lost 7 bases and 2 bases, in that order; junction bases with no gene match: 7. Germline V gene sequence: CDR1 LGHNT, CDR2 FRNRAP. The CDR3 loop spans 15 amino acids. In DNA, the CDR3 is TGTGCTAGTGCCTTAGGGACTAGCAACACAGATACGCAGTATTTT. Translation gives CASALGTSNTDTQYF. The entire variable domain, with the rest obtained from reference TRBV12-5 and TRBJ2-3, is as follows: DARVTQTPRHKVTEMGQEVTMRCQPILGHNTVFWYRQTMMQGLELLAYFRNRAPLDDSGMPKDRFSAEMPDATLATLKIQPSEPRDSAVYFCASALGTSNTDTQYFGPGTRLTVL.

This clonotype was counted a few times. This chain connects TRBV3-1 to TRBJ1-5, with a possible D match to TRBD1 (6 bases). V dropped 3 bases and J dropped 0 bases, with 15 bases sitting between them. Germline CDR1 is LGHDT and CDR2 is YNNKEL (reference sequence). The CDR3 covers 17 residues. CDR3 DNA: TGTGCCAGCAGCCATTCGGGGGGGGGCCATAGCAATCAGCCCCAGCATTTT. Translation: CASSHSGGGHSNQPQHF.

This clonotype was picked up many times. The chain uses TRBV7-8 and TRBJ2-3; D uncertain. This CDR3 has 12 residues. Germline CDR1 and CDR2: SGHVS and FQNEAQ. Trimming took 2 bases from V and 5 from J, leaving 5 bases between them. The CDR3 region has the DNA TGTGCCAGCAGCTTAACCGTAGATACGCAGTATTTT. This codes for CASSLTVDTQYF.

The sample holds many counts of this clonotype. This chain joins TRBV28 and TRBJ2-5, with D perhaps assigned TRBD1 or TRBD2 (6 bases each). The CDR3 is 12 amino acids. Germline loops: CDR1 MDHEN, CDR2 SYDVKM. Trimming shortened V by 8 bases and J by 6 bases, and 13 bases separated the two germline ends. The CDR3 DNA follows: TGTGCCAGCTCTCAGGGGAGGAAGACCCAGTACTTC. Translating gives CASSQGRKTQYF.

V and J are TRBV20-1 and TRBJ2-5; 13 nucleotides match TRBD2. Germline V CDR1 and CDR2: DFQATT, SNEGSKA (reference sequence). V was clipped by 4 bases and J by 2 bases; unmatched bases: 7. The CDR3 consists of 16 residues. The chain's CDR3 is CSATSEGLAGQETQYF. The CDR3 DNA reads TGCAGTGCTACCTCCGAGGGACTAGCGGGACAAGAGACCCAGTACTTC.

The chain couples TRBV30 to TRBJ1-3; D remains ambiguous. This CDR3 region has 13 residues. V was shortened by 5 bases and J by 0 bases, with 8 bases between the two germline ends. Per germline, CDR1 GTSNPN and CDR2 SVGIG (reference sequence). The DNA of the CDR3 is TGTGCCTGGCTACTGAGCTCTGGAAACACCATATATTTT. It encodes CAWLLSSGNTIYF.

The DNA for the CDR3 is TGTGCCAGCAGCTTAGCGCTCGGTAGCGGGTCGGGTGAGCAGTTCTTC. This sequence encodes CASSLALGSGSGEQFF. The genes are TRBV7-2 and TRBJ2-1; 7 bases map to TRBD2. This CDR3 comprises 16 residues. Germline V gene data show CDR1 as SGHTA and CDR2 as FQGNSA. Losses at the gene ends were 0 bases for V and 9 bases for J; bases not matched to a gene: 11.

The J gene is TRBJ1-5, the V gene TRBV15, with D tentatively TRBD1 (6 bases). The CDR3 length is 18 residues. CDR1 and CDR2 from the germline V gene are LNHNV and YYDKDF (reference sequence). Trimming pared 0 bases from V and 2 bases from J, leaving 17 bases between. The CDR3 is CATSRDPEQGGRNQPQHF. CDR3 nucleotide sequence: TGTGCCACCAGCAGAGATCCCGAACAGGGCGGGCGCAATCAGCCCCAGCATTTT. The full variable domain, completed using reference TRBV15 and TRBJ1-5, is DAMVIQNPRYQVTQFGKPVTLSCSQTLNHNVMYWYQQKSSQAPKLLFHYYDKDFNNEADTPDNFQSRRPNTSFCFLDIRSPGLGDTAMYLCATSRDPEQGGRNQPQHFGDGTRLSIL.

The J gene is TRBJ2-7, the V gene TRBV4-3; the match to TRBD1 covers 7 bases. The CDR3 consists of 15 residues. Germline CDR1 reads LGHNA; CDR2 reads YSLEER. J was trimmed by 3 bases and V by 1 base; bases with no gene match: 6. CDR3 residues: CASSQGLGGSYEQYF. CDR3 DNA: TGCGCCAGCAGCCAAGGGCTAGGGGGCAGCTACGAGCAGTACTTC.

In this sample, this clonotype turned up once. The V call is TRBV7-2, the J call TRBJ1-5; D perhaps matches TRBD1 (5 bases). The germline gives CDR1 SGHTA, CDR2 FQGNSA. V lost 4 bases to trimming and J lost 3 bases, with 25 bases between them. CDR3 length equals 19 residues. CDR3 coding DNA: TGTGCCAGCAGCTCAGCGGTGCCAGGGTATGGGACTGACAATCAGCCCCAGCATTTT. This codes for CASSSAVPGYGTDNQPQHF. The full variable domain, its missing parts supplied by reference TRBV7-2 and TRBJ1-5, is GAGVSQSPSNKVTEKGKDVELRCDPISGHTALYWYRQSLGQGLEFLIYFQGNSAPDKSGLPSDRFSAERTGGSVSTLTIQRTQQEDSAVYLCASSSAVPGYGTDNQPQHFGDGTRLSIL.